Each of the 26 T cell receptor beta chains below was sequenced from the same sample in a study of T cells in Graves' hyperthyroidism and ophthalmopathy. There were TCR beta CDR3 regions amplified from RNA transcripts. RT-PCR in the first round (using the HTBI primer set) targeted the TCR CDR3. TCRdb itself ran the multiplex PCR reads through MiXCR, one entry per CDR3 protein. The sample lists about 59,000 distinct CDR3 sequences, roughly half occurring once. Source material: blood. The receptors come from an older woman with Graves' ophthalmopathy.

As for this clonotype: A junction end diverges from the germline sequence, so it may reflect a read error. The chain has TRBV4-1 and TRBJ2-7; D uncertain. The V gene's germline CDR1 is MGHRA and CDR2 YSYEKL. CDR3 length equals 14 residues. Here the CDR3 DNA reads TGCGCCAGCAGCCACCGGGTCATACCCTACGTGCAGTACTTC. Translating gives CASSHRVIPYVQYF.

This clonotype was seen repeatedly, ten times or more. With a much larger clone just one base away, this may be a read error. The chain combines TRBV5-1 with TRBJ1-1, with 7 nucleotides matching TRBD1. Germline CDR1 and CDR2: SGHRS and YFSETQ. The CDR3 is 16 residues long. With V trimmed by 4 bases and J by 0 bases, 9 bases remained unmatched. CDR3 sequence reads: CASSRDRDMVNTEAFF. The CDR3 DNA reads as TGCGCCAGCAGCAGAGACAGGGATATGGTGAACACTGAAGCTTTCTTT.

J is TRBJ2-3 and V is TRBV7-9; unclear D gene. The CDR3 is 13 amino acids. V was clipped by 6 bases and J by 1 base, with 8 bases between them. Germline V gene sequence: CDR1 SEHNR, CDR2 FQNEAQ (reference sequence). CDR3 DNA sequence: TGTGCCAGCAGTCAGGACGGCACAGATACGCAGTATTTT. Residues: CASSQDGTDTQYF.

This chain links TRBV29-1 with TRBJ1-4, with unresolved D. V was pared by 6 bases and J by 7 bases, with 15 bases between. The germline V gene has CDR1 SQVTM and CDR2 ANQGSEA. The CDR3 runs to 13 residues. CDR3 bases: TGCAGCGTGGGAGGAAGGAGTAGTGAAAAACTGTTTTTT. This translates into CSVGGRSSEKLFF.

This clonotype has ten or more counts. The chain links TRBV30 to TRBJ2-7; 9 positions match TRBD1. The CDR3 length is 14 residues. CDR1 is GTSNPN, CDR2 SVGIG, per germline (reference sequence). Unmatched junction bases numbered 7, after V lost 3 bases and J lost 4 bases. The CDR3 here is CAWSPTGGVYEQYF. CDR3 DNA: TGTGCCTGGAGCCCGACAGGGGGAGTATACGAGCAGTACTTC.

This chain links TRBV7-6 with TRBJ1-4; no clear D gene. V lost 1 base, J lost 7 bases, and 7 bases lay in between. The CDR3 has 13 residues. Germline V gives CDR1 SGHVS, CDR2 FNYEAQ. The CDR3 DNA reads TGTGCCAGCAGCTTAGGAAGGAGTGAAAAACTGTTTTTT. This gives the protein CASSLGRSEKLFF.

This clonotype was observed once. Just one base apart from a much larger clone, this may be a read error. The chain employs TRBV27 and TRBJ2-2, with TRBD1 matching over 10 bases. In germline, CDR1 is MNHEY, CDR2 SMNVEV (reference sequence). This CDR3 has 15 amino acids. Trimming removed 6 bases from V and 4 bases from J; junction bases left unmatched: 5. The CDR3 reads CASSGDRGLTGELFF. In nucleotides, the CDR3 is TGTGCCAGCAGCGGCGACAGGGGGCTCACCGGGGAGCTGTTTTTT.

V and J are TRBV7-2 and TRBJ2-3; 13 nucleotides align to TRBD2. This CDR3 has 18 amino acids. V gave up 3 bases and J gave up 0 bases; unmatched junction bases: 6. CDR1 SGHTA and CDR2 FQGNSA come from the germline V gene. The CDR3 DNA is TGTGCCAGCAGCTTCTCGGGACTAGCGGGATACAGCACAGATACGCAGTATTTT. This gives the protein CASSFSGLAGYSTDTQYF. Variable domain in full (rest from reference TRBV7-2 and TRBJ2-3): GAGVSQSPSNKVTEKGKDVELRCDPISGHTALYWYRQSLGQGLEFLIYFQGNSAPDKSGLPSDRFSAERTGGSVSTLTIQRTQQEDSAVYLCASSFSGLAGYSTDTQYFGPGTRLTVL.

In regard to this clonotype: The junction shows a germline mismatch at one end, possibly a read error. The V and J genes are TRBV20-1 and TRBJ2-3; 11 nucleotides agree with TRBD2. Germline CDR1 is DFQATT and CDR2 is SNEGSKA (reference sequence). The CDR3 runs 14 residues. The CDR3 DNA is TGCCGTGCTGGCCTAGCGGGAGGCAGGGGGACGCAGTATTTT. Protein: CRAGLAGGRGTQYF.

Written as DNA, the CDR3 is TGTGCCAGCAGCGTTAGAAGGGGTTCACCCCTCCACTTT. It specifies CASSVRRGSPLHF. The chain links TRBV9 to TRBJ1-6, with D tentatively TRBD1 (5 bases). The V and J ends lost 2 bases and 9 bases respectively, with 9 bases between them. CDR3 length: 13 amino acids. The V gene's germline CDR1 is SGDLS and CDR2 YYNGEE.

CDR3 in amino acids: CASRSQRVTELFF. CDR3 nucleotide sequence: TGTGCCAGCAGATCACAGAGGGTCACAGAACTGTTTTTT. This rearrangement joins TRBV7-2 to TRBJ1-4, with D hard to call. Per the germline V gene, CDR1 is SGHTA and CDR2 is FQGNSA. V gave up 6 bases and J gave up 12 bases, with 17 bases separating them. CDR3 length: 13 amino acids.

This chain connects TRBV7-8 to TRBJ2-5; D unclear. Germline values: CDR1 SGHVS, CDR2 FQNEAQ. CDR3 length equals 13 residues. CDR3 DNA sequence: TGTGCGCTGGATCTCCAAGGTGGAGAGACCCAGTACTTC. Protein product: CALDLQGGETQYF.

J is TRBJ1-6 and V is TRBV5-1; 7 bases are shared with TRBD1. The CDR3 runs 14 residues. Germline V CDR1 and CDR2: SGHRS, YFSETQ. The V segment lost 3 bases and the J segment 10 bases; nucleotides outside the gene matches: 7. The CDR3 reads CASSSDRVGSPLHF. The CDR3 region has the DNA TGCGCCAGCAGCTCTGACAGGGTTGGATCACCCCTCCACTTT.

This clonotype appeared many times. J is TRBJ1-3 and V is TRBV5-1; D is perhaps TRBD1 (5 bases). There are 15 residues in the CDR3. V was clipped by 4 bases and J by 2 bases, with 13 bases between them. In germline, CDR1 is SGHRS, CDR2 YFSETQ. CDR3 bases: TGCGCCAGCAGCCCCTGGGACCGCGCTGGAAACACCATATATTTT. This codes for CASSPWDRAGNTIYF. The full variable domain, completed using reference TRBV5-1 and TRBJ1-3, is KAGVTQTPRYLIKTRGQQVTLSCSPISGHRSVSWYQQTPGQGLQFLFEYFSETQRNKGNFPGRFSGRQFSNSRSEMNVSTLELGDSALYLCASSPWDRAGNTIYFGEGSWLTVV.

This clonotype showed up many times. The chain is built from TRBV27 and TRBJ1-5; 8 bases agree with TRBD1. This CDR3 region has 17 residues. V shed 10 bases, J shed 3 bases, and the junction held 17 bases outside the gene matches. Germline V gene data show CDR1 as MNHEY and CDR2 as SMNVEV (reference sequence). The chain's CDR3 is CATRTGRRKWFNQPQHF. The CDR3, as DNA: TGTGCCACCAGGACAGGGCGTAGGAAGTGGTTCAATCAGCCCCAGCATTTT.

Relative to its sample, this clonotype is medium-sized (0.01 to 0.1%). V usage is TRBV20-1 and J usage is TRBJ1-2; 8 positions match TRBD1. V was clipped by 3 bases and J by 1 base; unmatched bases: 4. Germline lookup yields CDR1 DFQATT and CDR2 SNEGSKA (reference sequence). The CDR3 covers 14 residues. CDR3 nucleotides: TGCAGTGCTAGCCGGACAGGGATTAACTATGGCTACACCTTC. Translating gives CSASRTGINYGYTF.

This clonotype was counted ten times or more. The chain couples TRBV15 to TRBJ2-3; D call uncertain. The CDR3 runs to 14 residues. Looked up from germline, CDR1 is LNHNV and CDR2 is YYDKDF (reference sequence). V was trimmed by 6 bases and J by 2 bases, leaving 12 bases between them. CDR3 nucleotides: TGTGCCACCAGTGACTCTCGCCTCACAGATACGCAGTATTTT. This gives the protein CATSDSRLTDTQYF.

This clonotype showed up many times. The chain employs TRBV20-1 and TRBJ1-1, with a tentative D call TRBD1 (5 bases). CDR3 length equals 13 residues. The germline CDR1 and CDR2 sequences are DFQATT and SNEGSKA (reference sequence). V was clipped by 0 bases and J by 4 bases, with 9 bases between them. In DNA form, the CDR3 reads TGCAGTGCTAGAGATCAGGGAAGCACTGAAGCTTTCTTT. Translated: CSARDQGSTEAFF.

The sample holds one count of this clonotype. This sequence joins TRBV29-1 and TRBJ2-3; 7 bases are shared with TRBD2. The ends lost 5 bases at V and 3 bases at J; junction bases unmatched: 5. Germline V gene sequence: CDR1 SQVTM, CDR2 ANQGSEA. The CDR3 extends over 13 amino acids. Here the CDR3 DNA reads TGCAGCGTTACCCGGGGAGGGACAGATACGCAGTATTTT. Its translation: CSVTRGGTDTQYF.

Details on this clonotype: The CDR3 ends on some other residue instead of the conserved phenylalanine or tryptophan, so this is likely a read error. The chain recombines TRBV6-4 with TRBJ2-3, with no clear D. The CDR3 consists of 11 residues. Looked up from germline, CDR1 is MRHNA and CDR2 is SNTAGT. The V and J ends lost 9 bases and 5 bases respectively, with 9 bases between them. CDR3 sequence: CARTSRDTQYI. CDR3 nucleotides: TGTGCCAGGACCTCCAGAGATACGCAGTATATT.

The V and J genes are TRBV6-6 and TRBJ1-2; no reliable D call. With 6 bases removed from V and 2 bases from J, the gap between germline ends came to 13 bases. The CDR3 is made up of 14 amino acids. CDR1 MNHNY and CDR2 SVGAGI come from the germline V gene (reference sequence). CDR3 bases: TGTGCCAGCAGCCGCGGACTGGGGAACTATGGCTACACCTTC. Translated, it gives CASSRGLGNYGYTF.

J is TRBJ2-7 and V is TRBV20-1, with 8 bases aligning to TRBD2. The CDR3 covers 15 residues. After removal of 3 bases from V and 4 bases from J, the junction contained 11 bases not matched to a gene. Looked up from germline, CDR1 is DFQATT and CDR2 is SNEGSKA (reference sequence). This CDR3 reads CSASSSGGISYEQYF. The CDR3 DNA is TGCAGTGCTAGCTCAAGCGGGGGCATTTCTTACGAGCAGTACTTC.

This clonotype was detected once. The chain combines TRBV20-1 with TRBJ2-3; 15 bases line up with TRBD2. Germline lookup yields CDR1 DFQATT and CDR2 SNEGSKA (reference sequence). The CDR3 consists of 15 residues. The trim removed 6 bases at V and 8 bases at J, leaving 9 bases unmatched. The CDR3 sequence: CSASGLAGGPGTQYF. CDR3 nucleotide sequence: TGCAGTGCCTCCGGACTAGCGGGAGGGCCGGGTACGCAGTATTTT.

V usage is TRBV5-4 and J usage is TRBJ1-2, with D perhaps TRBD1 (5 bases). Germline loops: CDR1 SGHNT, CDR2 YYREEE (reference sequence). This CDR3 contains 15 residues. V lost 7 bases and J lost 3, with 19 bases in between. CDR3 region: CASPINRRGDYGYTF. CDR3 DNA sequence: TGTGCCAGCCCCATAAACAGAAGGGGAGACTATGGCTACACCTTC.

The genes are TRBV15 and TRBJ2-5, with D tentatively TRBD1 (5 bases). CDR3 length: 12 residues. The germline CDR1 and CDR2 sequences are LNHNV and YYDKDF (reference sequence). Trimming cost V 0 bases and J 9 bases, with 8 bases left between them. The CDR3 is CATSREVGAQYF. CDR3 sequence (DNA): TGTGCCACCAGCAGAGAGGTAGGGGCCCAGTACTTC. Based on the CDR3 plus reference TRBV15 and TRBJ2-5, the full variable domain is DAMVIQNPRYQVTQFGKPVTLSCSQTLNHNVMYWYQQKSSQAPKLLFHYYDKDFNNEADTPDNFQSRRPNTSFCFLDIRSPGLGDTAMYLCATSREVGAQYFGPGTRLLVL.

In this sample, this clonotype is medium-sized (0.01 to 0.1%). The rearrangement links TRBV29-1 to TRBJ1-2; 8 bases are shared with TRBD1. V shed 5 bases, J shed 5 bases, and the junction held 10 bases outside the gene matches. There are 14 residues in the CDR3. Per the germline V gene, CDR1 is SQVTM and CDR2 is ANQGSEA. The DNA of the CDR3 is TGCAGCGTTTCGCTTCCGGGACAGGTTTATGGCTACACCTTC. It is translated as CSVSLPGQVYGYTF.